Each of the 27 T cell receptor beta chains below was sequenced from the same sample in a study of blood T cell repertoires in COVID-19. Data came from immunoSEQ multiplex PCR; TCRdb stores just in-frame clones and leaves some out. The data contain 250,000 or so clones, around 89% of them seen just once; the ten biggest clones take up under 10%. Sequences were obtained from PBMCs or T cells enriched from blood (not recorded which). The receptor set was obtained from a man aged 40-49 years who had recovered from COVID-19.

This clone came up once. This sequence joins TRBV6-2 or TRBV6-3 and TRBJ2-4; 7 bases line up with TRBD1. The V gene's germline CDR1 is MNHEY and CDR2 SVGEGT. The CDR3 has 16 amino acids. The junction had 4 bases not matched to a gene; V was cut back by 2 bases and J by 0 bases. The CDR3 protein is CASSYPGQLAKNIQYF. CDR3 DNA sequence: TGTGCCAGCAGTTACCCGGGACAGTTAGCCAAAAACATTCAGTACTTC.

The chain links TRBV24-1 to TRBJ2-3, with TRBD1 matching 7 bases. V trimming: 6 bases; J trimming: 5 bases; junction bases outside the gene matches: 7. CDR3 length equals 14 residues. Germline CDR1 reads KGHDR; CDR2 reads SFDVKD. CDR3 residues: CATSLSSGGDTQYF. CDR3 bases: TGTGCCACCAGTCTTTCTTCAGGGGGAGATACGCAGTATTTT.

This chain uses TRBV6-1 with TRBJ1-2; 7 bases map to TRBD1. Per germline, CDR1 MNHNS and CDR2 SASEGT. V shed 0 bases, J shed 3 bases, and the junction held 4 bases outside the gene matches. The CDR3 extends over 15 amino acids. The CDR3 spells CASSEAGQTYYGYTF. DNA of the CDR3: TGTGCCAGCAGTGAAGCGGGACAGACATACTATGGCTACACCTTC.

The rearrangement uses TRBV11-2 and TRBJ1-3; the D is unclear. The germline V and J ends were trimmed by 5 bases and 3 bases, with 14 bases remaining between them. This CDR3 contains 15 residues. Germline CDR1 is SGHAT and CDR2 is FQNNGV. DNA of the CDR3: TGTGCCAGCAGCCGAGTCCCGGGAGGTGGAAACACCATATATTTT. This encodes CASSRVPGGGNTIYF.

This chain uses TRBV7-2 with TRBJ1-1; the D gene is possibly TRBD1 (6 bases). CDR3 length: 13 residues. V lost 3 bases and J lost 4, with 9 bases in between. Per germline, CDR1 SGHTA and CDR2 FQGNSA. DNA for the CDR3: TGTGCCAGCAGCTTTACAGGGCTCACTGAAGCTTTCTTT. It yields the protein CASSFTGLTEAFF.

This rearrangement joins TRBV5-8 to TRBJ1-1, with 12 nucleotides matching TRBD1. This CDR3 has 15 residues. Germline-derived CDR1 and CDR2 are SGHTS and YDEGEE. V dropped 3 bases and J dropped 5; count of bases not matched to a gene: 5. The CDR3 sequence is CASSWDRGLNTEAFF. In DNA form, the CDR3 reads TGTGCCAGCAGCTGGGACAGGGGGCTTAATACTGAAGCTTTCTTT.

The rearrangement joins TRBV11-2 to TRBJ1-2; TRBD1 matches 9 bases. V dropped 4 bases and J dropped 0; count of bases not matched to a gene: 3. The V gene's germline CDR1 is SGHAT and CDR2 FQNNGV. CDR3 length: 15 amino acids. CDR3 loop: CASSSGTGSNYGYTF. DNA of the CDR3: TGTGCCAGCAGCTCCGGGACAGGGTCTAACTATGGCTACACCTTC.

This clone was picked up one time. The chain is built from TRBV24-1 and TRBJ2-7; a weak D match, TRBD1 (6 bases). CDR3 length: 16 amino acids. V gave up 2 bases and J gave up 2 bases, with 15 bases separating them. The germline V gene encodes CDR1 KGHDR and CDR2 SFDVKD. The CDR3 here is CATSDSSRGFPYEQYF. Here the CDR3 DNA reads TGTGCCACCAGTGATTCCTCCAGGGGATTCCCCTACGAGCAGTACTTC.

This chain uses TRBV7-9 with TRBJ2-2; D is possibly TRBD2 (6 bases). V dropped 1 base and J dropped 6 bases, with 15 bases sitting between them. The CDR3 runs to 16 residues. The germline V gene has CDR1 SEHNR and CDR2 FQNEAQ (reference sequence). The CDR3 coding sequence is TGTGCCAGCAGCTTAGTCGGCCGGGAGTACGCCGGGGAGCTGTTTTTT. This encodes CASSLVGREYAGELFF.

The V and J genes are TRBV12-5 and TRBJ1-4, with D tentatively TRBD1 (5 bases). The germline CDR1 and CDR2 sequences are LGHNT and FRNRAP. The CDR3 consists of 15 residues. Trimming cost V 0 bases and J 4 bases, with 9 bases left between them. The CDR3 here is CASGLVTQGNEKLFF. The DNA for the CDR3 is TGTGCTAGTGGTTTGGTAACCCAGGGTAATGAAAAACTGTTTTTT.

This chain connects TRBV5-4 to TRBJ2-6; perhaps TRBD2 as D (5 bases). CDR1 is SGHNT, CDR2 YYREEE, per germline (reference sequence). The CDR3 spans 16 residues. Trimming cost V 2 bases and J 0 bases, with 9 bases left between them. The CDR3, as DNA: TGTGCCAGCAGCTTTGCCGACTACTCTGGGGCCAACGTCCTGACTTTC. Its translation is CASSFADYSGANVLTF.

This CDR3 reads CAWETNRLNTEAFF. DNA for the CDR3: TGTGCCTGGGAAACTAACAGGTTGAACACTGAAGCTTTCTTT. The rearrangement uses TRBV30 and TRBJ1-1; the D gene is possibly TRBD1 (5 bases). The ends were cut back, 5 bases at V and 0 bases at J, with 13 bases in the middle. Germline CDR1 reads GTSNPN; CDR2 reads SVGIG (reference sequence). This CDR3 has 14 amino acids.

Written as DNA, the CDR3 is TGTGCCTGGAGTGTCGGACAGGGAGGTTTGGGAGCTTTCTTT. Amino acid sequence: CAWSVGQGGLGAFF. The gene calls are TRBV30 and TRBJ1-1, with 8 bases lining up with TRBD1. This CDR3 has 14 amino acids. Germline V CDR1 and CDR2: GTSNPN, SVGIG (reference sequence). V lost 0 bases to trimming and J lost 10 bases; unmatched junction nucleotides: 10. The entire variable domain, with the rest obtained from reference TRBV30 and TRBJ1-1, is as follows: SQTIHQWPATLVQPVGSPLSLECTVEGTSNPNLYWYRQAAGRGLQLLFYSVGIGQISSEVPQNLSASRPQDRQFILSSKKLLLSDSGFYLCAWSVGQGGLGAFFGQGTRLTVV.

This chain connects TRBV5-1 to TRBJ2-1; 8 bases match TRBD2. The V segment lost 3 bases and the J segment 0 bases; nucleotides outside the gene matches: 5. Germline V lookup: CDR1 SGHRS, CDR2 YFSETQ. CDR3 length equals 16 residues. The CDR3 coding sequence is TGCGCCAGCAGCTCCCGGGGGGGGAGCTCCTACAATGAGCAGTTCTTC. Its protein product is CASSSRGGSSYNEQFF.

The chain couples TRBV2 to TRBJ2-5, with a tentative D call TRBD1 (6 bases). Germline CDR1 is SNHLY and CDR2 is FYNNEI. V was pared by 4 bases and J by 2 bases, with 14 bases between. The CDR3 is 15 amino acids. CDR3 loop: CASSVGQGRQETQYF. The CDR3 DNA reads TGTGCCAGCAGTGTCGGCCAGGGGAGACAAGAGACCCAGTACTTC. The variable domain in full, completed from reference TRBV2 and TRBJ2-5, reads EPEVTQTPSHQVTQMGQEVILRCVPISNHLYFYWYRQILGQKVEFLVSFYNNEISEKSEIFDDQFSVERPDGSNFTLKIRSTKLEDSAMYFCASSVGQGRQETQYFGPGTRLLVL.

This clone was picked up one time. The J gene is TRBJ1-5, the V gene TRBV30; D possibly corresponds to TRBD1 (6 bases). The CDR3 has 15 amino acids. From germline, CDR1 is GTSNPN and CDR2 SVGIG (reference sequence). Between the trimmed V and J ends, which lost 5 bases and 2 bases, there was a span of 16 bases. CDR3 residues: CAWGGGRGGNQPQHF. In DNA form, the CDR3 reads TGTGCCTGGGGAGGGGGTAGGGGCGGCAATCAGCCCCAGCATTTT.

This chain links TRBV27 with TRBJ2-3, with 7 bases aligning to TRBD2. Looked up from germline, CDR1 is MNHEY and CDR2 is SMNVEV (reference sequence). V dropped 2 bases and J dropped 9; count of bases not matched to a gene: 5. The CDR3 contains 13 residues. CDR3 amino acids: CASSLLAEGTQYF. The CDR3, as DNA: TGTGCCAGCAGTTTACTAGCGGAAGGGACGCAGTATTTT.

The rearrangement joins TRBV12-3 or TRBV12-4 to TRBJ1-1, with D uncertain. The CDR3 has 13 residues. Trimming removed 5 bases at V and 4 bases at J, with 11 bases between. The CDR3 DNA sequence: TGTGCCAGCAGTGCCCTAAAGCCCACTGAAGCTTTCTTT. Translated: CASSALKPTEAFF.

Comment on this clone: A read error may account for a junction end that differs from germline. CDR3 bases: TGTGCTAGCAGCTTAGACTCCCATCAGCCCCAGCATTTT. It codes for CASSLDSHQPQHF. V gene TRBV7-7 combines with J gene TRBJ1-5, with D uncertain. Germline CDR1 and CDR2: SSHAT and FNYEAQ (reference sequence). This CDR3 contains 13 residues.

The V gene is TRBV29-1, the J gene TRBJ2-7, with TRBD2 identical over 7 bases. This CDR3 is built from 13 residues. Trimming removed 3 bases from V and 7 bases from J; junction bases left unmatched: 9. Germline V lookup: CDR1 SQVTM, CDR2 ANQGSEA. The CDR3 sequence: CSVDLAGVREQYF. CDR3 in DNA: TGCAGCGTTGATTTGGCGGGAGTACGAGAGCAGTACTTC.

The J gene is TRBJ2-7, the V gene TRBV29-1, with D possibly TRBD2 on 7 matching bases. CDR1 is SQVTM, CDR2 ANQGSEA, per germline. The V and J ends lost 1 base and 2 bases respectively, with 15 bases between them. CDR3 size: 15 residues. The CDR3 is CSVEVRGAAPYEQYF. The CDR3 DNA reads as TGCAGCGTTGAAGTTCGGGGGGCGGCCCCCTACGAGCAGTACTTC.

This chain joins TRBV25-1 and TRBJ2-5; D perhaps matches TRBD1 (6 bases). Trimming removed 11 bases from V and 5 bases from J, with 12 bases in between. The CDR3 sequence is 11 residues long. The germline gives CDR1 MGHDK, CDR2 SYGVNS. The CDR3 region is CASGAAETQYF. The CDR3 coding sequence is TGTGCCTCAGGGGCCGCGGAGACCCAGTACTTC.

This clone was picked up one time. This rearrangement joins TRBV6-2 or TRBV6-3 to TRBJ2-7; D possibly corresponds to TRBD2 (7 bases). The V gene lost 5 bases and the J gene lost 5 bases, with 19 bases spanning the gap. The germline gives CDR1 MNHEY, CDR2 SVGEGT. The CDR3 totals 15 residues. The chain's CDR3 is CASSRGEGVPDEQYF. CDR3 sequence (DNA): TGTGCCAGCAGTAGGGGGGAGGGTGTTCCTGACGAGCAGTACTTC.

This chain uses TRBV10-1 with TRBJ2-1; TRBD2 matches 11 bases. The germline CDR1 and CDR2 sequences are WNHNN and SYGVQD (reference sequence). With 6 bases clipped from V and 9 bases from J, the junction kept 7 bases outside the gene matches. The CDR3 contains 14 residues. CDR3 DNA sequence: TGCGCCAGCAGCGTAGCGGGGGGGTCCGGTGAGCAGTTCTTC. Translating it yields CASSVAGGSGEQFF.

The chain joins TRBV6-2 or TRBV6-3 to TRBJ1-6; TRBD1 matches at 10 bases. The ends lost 4 bases at V and 9 bases at J; junction bases unmatched: 3. This CDR3 has 14 residues. CDR1 and CDR2 from the germline V gene are MNHEY and SVGEGT. CDR3 sequence (DNA): TGTGCCAGCAGTTCAAGGACAGGGGGTTCACCCCTCCACTTT. Its translation is CASSSRTGGSPLHF.

The chain employs TRBV7-8 and TRBJ1-5; D might be TRBD1 (5 bases). With 4 bases removed from V and 3 bases from J, the gap between germline ends came to 13 bases. There are 15 residues in the CDR3. Germline V CDR1 and CDR2: SGHVS, FQNEAQ. Written as DNA, the CDR3 is TGTGCCAGCAGCTCCGCGGGGCAGTTCAATCAGCCCCAGCATTTT. This encodes CASSSAGQFNQPQHF.

This clone was recorded a few times. The rearrangement uses TRBV19 and TRBJ1-3; the D gene is possibly TRBD1 (6 bases). This CDR3 spans 15 amino acids. The germline V and J ends were trimmed by 5 bases and 0 bases, with 11 bases remaining between them. Germline CDR1 LNHDA, CDR2 SQIVND (reference sequence). CDR3 DNA: TGTGCCAGTAGTTCACAGGGTTCCTCTGGAAACACCATATATTTT. Protein sequence: CASSSQGSSGNTIYF.